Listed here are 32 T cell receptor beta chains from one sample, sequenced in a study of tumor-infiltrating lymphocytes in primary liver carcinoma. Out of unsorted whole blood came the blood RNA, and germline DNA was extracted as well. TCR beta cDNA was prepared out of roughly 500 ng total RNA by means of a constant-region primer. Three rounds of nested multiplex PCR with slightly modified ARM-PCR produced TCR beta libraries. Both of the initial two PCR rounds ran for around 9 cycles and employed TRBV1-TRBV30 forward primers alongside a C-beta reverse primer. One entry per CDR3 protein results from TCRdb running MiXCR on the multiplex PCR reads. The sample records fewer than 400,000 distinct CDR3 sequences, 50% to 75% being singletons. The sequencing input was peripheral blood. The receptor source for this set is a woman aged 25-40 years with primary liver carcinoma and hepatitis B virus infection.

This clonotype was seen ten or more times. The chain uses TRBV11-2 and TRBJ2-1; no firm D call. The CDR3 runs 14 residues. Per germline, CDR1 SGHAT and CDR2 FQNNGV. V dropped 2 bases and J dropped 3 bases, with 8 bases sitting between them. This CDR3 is CASSLIKHYNEQFF. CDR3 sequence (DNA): TGTGCCAGCAGCTTAATAAAACACTACAATGAGCAGTTCTTC.

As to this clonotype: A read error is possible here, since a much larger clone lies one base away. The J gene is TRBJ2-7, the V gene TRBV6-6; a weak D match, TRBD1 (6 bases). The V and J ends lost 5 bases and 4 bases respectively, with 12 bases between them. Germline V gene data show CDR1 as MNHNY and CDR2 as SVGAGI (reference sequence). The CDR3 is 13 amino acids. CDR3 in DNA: TGTGCCAGCAGTCGCGGACAGATTTACGAGCAGTACTTC. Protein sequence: CASSRGQIYEQYF.

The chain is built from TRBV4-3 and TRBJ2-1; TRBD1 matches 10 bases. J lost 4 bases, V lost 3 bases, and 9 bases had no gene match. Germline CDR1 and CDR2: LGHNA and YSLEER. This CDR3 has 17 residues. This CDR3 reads CASSQNPGTGEYNEQFF. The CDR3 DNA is TGCGCCAGCAGCCAGAATCCCGGGACAGGGGAGTACAATGAGCAGTTCTTC.

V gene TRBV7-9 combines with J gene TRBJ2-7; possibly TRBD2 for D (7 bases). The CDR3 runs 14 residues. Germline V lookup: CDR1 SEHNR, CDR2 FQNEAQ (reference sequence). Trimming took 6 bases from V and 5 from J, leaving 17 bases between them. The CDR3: CASSPKGGLNEQYF. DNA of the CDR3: TGTGCCAGCAGTCCAAAGGGGGGGCTGAACGAGCAGTACTTC.

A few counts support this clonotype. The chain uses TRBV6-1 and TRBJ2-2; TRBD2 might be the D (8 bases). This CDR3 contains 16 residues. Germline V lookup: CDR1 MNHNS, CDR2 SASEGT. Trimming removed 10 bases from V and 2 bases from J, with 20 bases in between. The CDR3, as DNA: TGTGCCACAGCGACAGGGACTAGTCTTAACACCGGGGAGCTGTTTTTT. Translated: CATATGTSLNTGELFF.

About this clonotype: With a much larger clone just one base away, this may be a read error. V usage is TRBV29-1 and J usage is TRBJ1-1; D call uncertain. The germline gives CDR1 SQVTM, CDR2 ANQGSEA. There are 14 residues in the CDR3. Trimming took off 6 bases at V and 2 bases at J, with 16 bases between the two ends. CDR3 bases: TGCAGCGTCTCCCTGACAAGGCCTAACACTGAAGCTTTCTTT. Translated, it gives CSVSLTRPNTEAFF.

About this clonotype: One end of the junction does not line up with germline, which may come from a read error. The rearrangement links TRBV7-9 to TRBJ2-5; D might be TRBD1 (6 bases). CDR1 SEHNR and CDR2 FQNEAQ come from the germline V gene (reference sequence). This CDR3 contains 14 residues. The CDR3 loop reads CASQTYRAQETKYF. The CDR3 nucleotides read TGTGCCAGCCAAACATACAGGGCCCAAGAGACCAAGTACTTC.

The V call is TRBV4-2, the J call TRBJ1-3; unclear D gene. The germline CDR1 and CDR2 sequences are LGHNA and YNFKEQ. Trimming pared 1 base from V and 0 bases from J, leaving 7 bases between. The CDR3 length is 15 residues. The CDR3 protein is CASSQVFFSGNTIYF. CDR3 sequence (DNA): TGTGCCAGCAGCCAAGTTTTTTTCTCTGGAAACACCATATATTTT.

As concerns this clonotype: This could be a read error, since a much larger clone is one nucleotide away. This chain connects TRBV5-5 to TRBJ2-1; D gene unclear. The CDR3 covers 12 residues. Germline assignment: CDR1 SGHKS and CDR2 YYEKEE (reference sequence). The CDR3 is CASSPYLDERFF. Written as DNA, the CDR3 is TGTGCCAGCAGCCCGTACCTAGATGAGCGGTTCTTC.

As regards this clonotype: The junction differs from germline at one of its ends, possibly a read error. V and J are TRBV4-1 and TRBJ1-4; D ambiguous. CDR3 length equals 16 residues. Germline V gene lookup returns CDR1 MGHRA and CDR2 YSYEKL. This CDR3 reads CASSQAYLIRNEKLFF. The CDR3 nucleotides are TGCGCCAGCAGTCAAGCTTACCTGATCCGAAATGAAAAACTGTTTTTT.

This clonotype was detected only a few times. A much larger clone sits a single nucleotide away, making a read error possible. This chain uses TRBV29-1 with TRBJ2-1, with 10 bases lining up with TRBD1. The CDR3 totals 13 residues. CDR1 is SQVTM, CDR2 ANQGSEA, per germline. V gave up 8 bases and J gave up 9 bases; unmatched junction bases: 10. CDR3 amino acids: CSNYGQGGGEQFF. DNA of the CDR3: TGCAGCAACTACGGACAGGGGGGCGGTGAGCAGTTCTTC.

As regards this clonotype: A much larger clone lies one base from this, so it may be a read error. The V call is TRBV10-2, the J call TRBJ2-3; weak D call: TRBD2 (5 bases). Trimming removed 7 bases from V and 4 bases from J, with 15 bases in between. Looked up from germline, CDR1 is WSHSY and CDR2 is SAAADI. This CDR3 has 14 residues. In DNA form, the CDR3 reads TGCGCCAGCAATTCCGGGGTCGGGCCAGATACGCAGTATTTT. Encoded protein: CASNSGVGPDTQYF.

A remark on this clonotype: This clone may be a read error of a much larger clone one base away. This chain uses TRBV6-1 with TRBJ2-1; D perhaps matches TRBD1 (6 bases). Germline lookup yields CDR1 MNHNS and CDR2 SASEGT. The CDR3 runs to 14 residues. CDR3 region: CASNENGQYNEQFF. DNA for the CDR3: TGTGCCAGCAATGAAAATGGACAGTACAATGAGCAGTTCTTC.

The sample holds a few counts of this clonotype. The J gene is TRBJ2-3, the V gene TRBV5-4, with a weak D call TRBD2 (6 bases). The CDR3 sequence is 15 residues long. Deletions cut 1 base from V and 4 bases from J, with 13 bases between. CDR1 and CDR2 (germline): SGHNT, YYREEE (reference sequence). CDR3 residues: CASSLPGSGADTQYF. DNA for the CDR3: TGTGCCAGCAGCTTGCCGGGTTCGGGGGCAGATACGCAGTATTTT.

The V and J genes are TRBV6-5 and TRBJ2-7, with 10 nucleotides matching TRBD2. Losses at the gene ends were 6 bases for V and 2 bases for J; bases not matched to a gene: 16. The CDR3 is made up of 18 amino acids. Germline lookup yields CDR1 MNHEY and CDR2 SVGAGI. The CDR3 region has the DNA TGTGCCAGCAGGCGCCCTTCAAAACTAGCGGGGCAGACCTACGAGCAGTACTTC. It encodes CASRRPSKLAGQTYEQYF.

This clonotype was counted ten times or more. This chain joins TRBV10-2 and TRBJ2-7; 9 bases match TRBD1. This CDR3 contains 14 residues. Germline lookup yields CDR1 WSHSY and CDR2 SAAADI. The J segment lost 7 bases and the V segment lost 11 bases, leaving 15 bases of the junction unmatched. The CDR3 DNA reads TGCGCCGCAGGGTTAGGACAGGGGCCTGGAGAGCAGTACTTC. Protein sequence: CAAGLGQGPGEQYF.

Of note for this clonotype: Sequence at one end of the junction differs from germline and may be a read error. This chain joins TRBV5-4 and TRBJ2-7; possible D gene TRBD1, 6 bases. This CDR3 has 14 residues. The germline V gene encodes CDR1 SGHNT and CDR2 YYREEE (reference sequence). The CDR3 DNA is TGTGCCGGCAGCCCATACCAGGGGATGTATGAGCAGTACTTC. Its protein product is CAGSPYQGMYEQYF. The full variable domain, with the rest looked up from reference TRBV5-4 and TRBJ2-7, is ETGVTQSPTHLIKTRGQQVTLRCSSQSGHNTVSWYQQALGQGPQFIFQYYREEENGRGNFPPRFSGLQFPNYSSELNVNALELDDSALYLCAGSPYQGMYEQYFGPGTRLTVT.

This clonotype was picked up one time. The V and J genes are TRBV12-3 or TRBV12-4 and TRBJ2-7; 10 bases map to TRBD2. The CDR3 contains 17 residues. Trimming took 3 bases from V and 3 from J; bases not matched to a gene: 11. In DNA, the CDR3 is TGTGCCAGCAGTTTGATATCACTAGCGGGGCAAGACTACGAGCAGTACTTC. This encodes CASSLISLAGQDYEQYF.

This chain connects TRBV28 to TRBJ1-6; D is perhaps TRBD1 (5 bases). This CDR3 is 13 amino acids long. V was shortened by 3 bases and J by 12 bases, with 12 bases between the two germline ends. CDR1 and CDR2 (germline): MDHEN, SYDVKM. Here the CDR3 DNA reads TGTGCCAGCAGTTTCCCGGACACCGGACCCCTCCACTTT. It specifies CASSFPDTGPLHF.

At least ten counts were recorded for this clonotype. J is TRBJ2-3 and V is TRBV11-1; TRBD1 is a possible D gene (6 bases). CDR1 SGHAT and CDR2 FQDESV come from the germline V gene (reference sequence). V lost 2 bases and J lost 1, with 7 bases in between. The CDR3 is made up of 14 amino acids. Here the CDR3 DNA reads TGTGCCAGCAGCTTACGACAGGGCACAGATACGCAGTATTTT. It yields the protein CASSLRQGTDTQYF.

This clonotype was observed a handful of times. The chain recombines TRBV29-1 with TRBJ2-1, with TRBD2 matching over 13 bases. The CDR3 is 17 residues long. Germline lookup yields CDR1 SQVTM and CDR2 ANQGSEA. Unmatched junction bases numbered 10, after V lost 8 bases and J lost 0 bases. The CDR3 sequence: CSIRTSGGISSYNEQFF. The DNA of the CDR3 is TGCAGCATCAGGACTAGCGGGGGCATCTCCTCCTACAATGAGCAGTTCTTC.

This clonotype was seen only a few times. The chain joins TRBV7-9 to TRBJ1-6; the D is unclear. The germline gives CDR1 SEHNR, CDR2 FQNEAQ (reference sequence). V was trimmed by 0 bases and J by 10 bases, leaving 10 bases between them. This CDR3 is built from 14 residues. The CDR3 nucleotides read TGTGCCAGCAGCTTAGCAGATCCCGGGTCACCCCTCCACTTT. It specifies CASSLADPGSPLHF.

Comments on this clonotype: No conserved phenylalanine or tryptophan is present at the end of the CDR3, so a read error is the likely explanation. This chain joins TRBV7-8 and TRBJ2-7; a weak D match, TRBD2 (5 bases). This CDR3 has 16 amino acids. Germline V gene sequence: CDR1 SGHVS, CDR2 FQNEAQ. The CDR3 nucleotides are TGCGCCAGCAGCTTGTCGGTCGGTAGCGCATCCTACGAGCAGTACTAC. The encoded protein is CASSLSVGSASYEQYY.

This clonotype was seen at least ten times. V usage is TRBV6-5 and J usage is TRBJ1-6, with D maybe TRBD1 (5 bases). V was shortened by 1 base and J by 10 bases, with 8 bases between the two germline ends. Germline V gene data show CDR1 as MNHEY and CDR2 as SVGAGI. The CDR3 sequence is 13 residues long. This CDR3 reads CASSYFGDSPLHF. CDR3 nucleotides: TGTGCCAGCAGTTACTTCGGGGACTCACCCCTCCACTTT.

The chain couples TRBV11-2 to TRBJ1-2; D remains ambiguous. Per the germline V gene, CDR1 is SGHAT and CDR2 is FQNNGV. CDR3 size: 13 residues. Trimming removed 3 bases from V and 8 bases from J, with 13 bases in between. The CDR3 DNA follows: TGTGCCAGCAGCTTTAGCTACACTGGAGGCTACACCTTC. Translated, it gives CASSFSYTGGYTF. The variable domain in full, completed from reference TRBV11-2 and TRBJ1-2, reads EAGVAQSPRYKIIEKRQSVAFWCNPISGHATLYWYQQILGQGPKLLIQFQNNGVVDDSQLPKDRFSAERLKGVDSTLKIQPAKLEDSAVYLCASSFSYTGGYTFGSGTRLTVV.

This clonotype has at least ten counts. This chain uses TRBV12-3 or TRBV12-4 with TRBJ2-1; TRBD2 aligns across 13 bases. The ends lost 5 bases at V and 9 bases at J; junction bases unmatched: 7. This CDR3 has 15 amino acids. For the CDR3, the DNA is TGTGCCAGCAGTCCTGGACTAGCGGGAGTCTTTGAGCAGTTCTTC. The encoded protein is CASSPGLAGVFEQFF.

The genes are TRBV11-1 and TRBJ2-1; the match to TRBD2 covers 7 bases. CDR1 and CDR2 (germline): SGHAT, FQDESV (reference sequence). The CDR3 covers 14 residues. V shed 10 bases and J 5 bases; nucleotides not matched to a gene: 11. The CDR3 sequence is CAIKVTSRNNEQFF. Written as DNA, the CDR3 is TGTGCCATCAAGGTGACTAGCAGGAACAATGAGCAGTTCTTC.

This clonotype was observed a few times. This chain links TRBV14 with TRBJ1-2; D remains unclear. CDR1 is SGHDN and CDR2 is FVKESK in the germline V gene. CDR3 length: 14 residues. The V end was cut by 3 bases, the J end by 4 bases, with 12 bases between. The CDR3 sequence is CASSHELGTYGYTF. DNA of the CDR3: TGTGCCAGCAGCCACGAGTTGGGAACCTATGGCTACACCTTC.

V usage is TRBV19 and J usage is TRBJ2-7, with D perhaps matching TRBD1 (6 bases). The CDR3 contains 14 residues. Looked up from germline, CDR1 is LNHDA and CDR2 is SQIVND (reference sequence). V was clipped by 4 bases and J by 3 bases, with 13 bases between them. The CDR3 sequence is CASSRGGVGYEQYF. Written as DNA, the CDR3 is TGTGCCAGTAGTAGAGGGGGAGTCGGCTACGAGCAGTACTTC. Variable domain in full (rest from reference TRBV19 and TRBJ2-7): DGGITQSPKYLFRKEGQNVTLSCEQNLNHDAMYWYRQDPGQGLRLIYYSQIVNDFQKGDIAEGYSVSREKKESFPLTVTSAQKNPTAFYLCASSRGGVGYEQYFGPGTRLTVT.

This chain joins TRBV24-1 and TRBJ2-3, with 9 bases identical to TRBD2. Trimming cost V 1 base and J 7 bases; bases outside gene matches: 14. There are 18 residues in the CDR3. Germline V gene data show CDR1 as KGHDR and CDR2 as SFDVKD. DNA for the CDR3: TGTGCCACCAGTGATTTTGGCTCGACTAGCGGACGTAGGAATACGCAGTATTTT. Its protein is CATSDFGSTSGRRNTQYF.

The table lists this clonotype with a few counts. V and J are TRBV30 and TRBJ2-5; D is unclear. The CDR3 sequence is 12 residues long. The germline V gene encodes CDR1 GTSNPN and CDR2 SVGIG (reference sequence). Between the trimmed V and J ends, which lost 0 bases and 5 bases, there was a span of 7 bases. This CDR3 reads CAWSVRFETQYF. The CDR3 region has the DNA TGTGCCTGGAGTGTACGGTTTGAGACCCAGTACTTC.

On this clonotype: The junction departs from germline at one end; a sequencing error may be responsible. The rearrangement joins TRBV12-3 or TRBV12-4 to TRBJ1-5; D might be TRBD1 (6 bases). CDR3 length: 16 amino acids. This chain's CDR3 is CASSPGTRNGNKPQHF. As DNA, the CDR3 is TGTGCCAGCAGCCCCGGGACACGGAATGGCAATAAGCCCCAGCATTTT.